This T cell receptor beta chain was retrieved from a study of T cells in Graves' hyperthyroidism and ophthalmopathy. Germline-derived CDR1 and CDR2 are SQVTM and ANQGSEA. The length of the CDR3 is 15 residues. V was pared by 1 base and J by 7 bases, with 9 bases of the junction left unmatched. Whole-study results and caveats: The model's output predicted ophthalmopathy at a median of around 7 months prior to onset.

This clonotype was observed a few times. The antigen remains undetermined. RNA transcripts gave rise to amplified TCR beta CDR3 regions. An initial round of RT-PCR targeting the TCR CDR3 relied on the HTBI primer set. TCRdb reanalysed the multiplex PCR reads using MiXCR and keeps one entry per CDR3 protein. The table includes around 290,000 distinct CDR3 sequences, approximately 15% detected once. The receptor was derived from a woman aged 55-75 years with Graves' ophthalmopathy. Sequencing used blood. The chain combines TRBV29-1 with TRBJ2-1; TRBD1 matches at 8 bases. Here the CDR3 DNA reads TGCAGCGTTGAAGGGCAGGGGGCGTTTATAAATGAGCAGTTCTTC. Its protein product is CSVEGQGAFINEQFF.